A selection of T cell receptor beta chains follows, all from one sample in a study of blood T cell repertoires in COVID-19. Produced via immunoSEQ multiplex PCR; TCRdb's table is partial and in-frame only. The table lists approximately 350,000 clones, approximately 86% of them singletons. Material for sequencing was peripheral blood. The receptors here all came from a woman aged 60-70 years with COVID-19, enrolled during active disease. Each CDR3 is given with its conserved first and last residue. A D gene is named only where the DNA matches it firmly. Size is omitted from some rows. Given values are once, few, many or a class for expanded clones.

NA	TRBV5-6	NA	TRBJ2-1	CASSNEGGSLNEQFF	TGTGCCAGCAGCAACGAGGGTGGCTCTCTCAATGAGCAGTTCTTC
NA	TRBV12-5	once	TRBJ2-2	CASGLAQGNPGELFF	TGTGCTAGTGGTTTGGCACAGGGTAACCCCGGGGAGCTGTTTTTT
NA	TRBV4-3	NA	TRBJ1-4	CASSGGEGPNEKLFF	TGCGCCAGCAGCGGGGGGGAGGGCCCGAATGAAAAACTGTTTTTT
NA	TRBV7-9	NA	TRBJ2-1	CASSPTGGDSYNEQFF	TGTGCCAGCAGCCCCACTGGCGGGGACTCCTACAATGAGCAGTTCTTC
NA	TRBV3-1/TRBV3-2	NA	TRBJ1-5	CASSQGSGYQPQHF	TGTGCCAGCAGCCAAGGATCGGGGTATCAGCCCCAGCATTTT
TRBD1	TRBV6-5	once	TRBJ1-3	CASSRDSMRNTIYF	TGTGCCAGCAGCCGGGACAGTATGAGAAACACCATATATTTT
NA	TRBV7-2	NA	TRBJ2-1	CASSLEPNPYNEQFF	TGTGCCAGCAGCTTAGAGCCCAACCCCTACAATGAGCAGTTCTTC
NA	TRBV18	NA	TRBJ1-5	CASSPGRSQPQHF	TGTGCCAGCTCACCAGGCAGATCGCAGCCCCAGCATTTT
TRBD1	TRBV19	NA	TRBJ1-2	CASSPQGGGSYGYTF	TGTGCCAGTAGTCCCCAAGGAGGGGGCTCCTATGGCTACACCTTC
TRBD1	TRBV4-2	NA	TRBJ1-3	CASSQEIAGDRDF	TGTGCCAGCAGCCAAGAGATAGCCGGGGACAGGGATTTT
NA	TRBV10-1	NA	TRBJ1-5	CASREQGKSNQPQHF	TGCGCCAGCAGGGAACAGGGTAAGAGCAATCAGCCCCAGCATTTT
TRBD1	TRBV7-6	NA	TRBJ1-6	CASSLTGQGGSPLHF	TGTGCCAGCAGCTTAACGGGACAGGGTGGTTCACCCCTCCACTTT
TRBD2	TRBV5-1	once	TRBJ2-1	CASSFLAGENEQFF	TGCGCCAGCAGCTTCCTAGCGGGGGAAAATGAGCAGTTCTTC
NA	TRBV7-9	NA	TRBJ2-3	CASSPTAILTDTQYF	TGTGCCAGCAGCCCGACAGCTATCCTAACGGATACGCAGTATTTT
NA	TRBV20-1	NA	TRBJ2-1	CSARDRDRQFF	TGCAGTGCTAGAGATCGCGATAGGCAGTTCTTC
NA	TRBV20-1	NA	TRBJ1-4	CSARITGKLFF	TGCAGTGCTAGAATAACAGGGAAACTGTTTTTT
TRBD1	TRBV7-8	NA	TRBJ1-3	CASQGTDGNTIYF	TGTGCCAGCCAAGGGACAGATGGAAACACCATATATTTT
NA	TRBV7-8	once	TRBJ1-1	CASSLAFEARDRMNTEAFF	TGTGCCAGCAGCTTAGCGTTTGAGGCTAGAGACAGGATGAACACTGAAGCTTTCTTT
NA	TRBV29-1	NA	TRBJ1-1	CSVEQGPEAFF	TGCAGCGTTGAACAGGGGCCTGAAGCTTTCTTT
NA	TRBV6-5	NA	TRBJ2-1	CASSYSRRGSYNEQFF	TGTGCCAGCAGTTACTCGAGGAGGGGCTCCTACAATGAGCAGTTCTTC
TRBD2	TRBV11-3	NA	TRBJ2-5	CASSPRTERGETQYF	TGTGCCAGCAGCCCCAGAACGGAGCGGGGAGAGACCCAGTACTTC
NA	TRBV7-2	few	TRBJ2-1	CASSSFGLRGDNEQFF	TGTGCCAGCAGCTCCTTCGGACTACGAGGCGACAATGAGCAGTTCTTC
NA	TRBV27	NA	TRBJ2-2	CASSLVREANTGELFF	TGTGCCAGCAGTTTAGTACGTGAAGCTAACACCGGGGAGCTGTTTTTT
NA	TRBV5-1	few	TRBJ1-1	CASIGALNTEAFF	TGCGCCAGCATTGGGGCTCTGAACACTGAAGCTTTCTTT
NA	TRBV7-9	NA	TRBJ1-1	CASSSRMGGSTEAFF	TGTGCCAGCAGCTCCAGGATGGGGGGGAGCACTGAAGCTTTCTTT
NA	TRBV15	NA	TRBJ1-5	CATSRTGWPQHF	TGTGCCACCAGCAGAACCGGGTGGCCCCAGCATTTT
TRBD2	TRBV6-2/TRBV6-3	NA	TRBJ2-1	CASSYSLRGGYEQFF	TGTGCCAGCAGTTACTCGTTGCGGGGGGGCTATGAGCAGTTCTTC
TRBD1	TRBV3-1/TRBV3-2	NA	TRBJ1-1	CASGLLGQGAFF	TGTGCCAGCGGGTTATTGGGACAGGGAGCTTTCTTT
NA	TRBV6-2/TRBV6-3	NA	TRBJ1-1	CASSTSNIDISYTEAFF	TGTGCCAGCAGTACGTCTAATATCGACATAAGCTACACTGAAGCTTTCTTT